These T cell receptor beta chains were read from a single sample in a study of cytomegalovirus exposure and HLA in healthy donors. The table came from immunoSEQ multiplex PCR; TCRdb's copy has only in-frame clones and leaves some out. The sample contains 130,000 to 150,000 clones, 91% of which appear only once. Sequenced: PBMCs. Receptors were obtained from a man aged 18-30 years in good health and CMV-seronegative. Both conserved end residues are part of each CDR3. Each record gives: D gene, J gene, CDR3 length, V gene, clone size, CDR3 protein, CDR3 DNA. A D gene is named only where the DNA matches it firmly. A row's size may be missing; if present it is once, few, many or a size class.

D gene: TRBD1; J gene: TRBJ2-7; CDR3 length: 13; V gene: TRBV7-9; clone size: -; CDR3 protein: CASSATGSHEQYF; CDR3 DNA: TGTGCCAGCAGCGCGACAGGGTCCCACGAGCAGTACTTC
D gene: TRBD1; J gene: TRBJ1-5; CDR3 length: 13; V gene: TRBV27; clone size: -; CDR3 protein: CASSHTGVQPQHF; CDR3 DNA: TGTGCCAGCAGTCATACAGGGGTGCAGCCCCAGCATTTT
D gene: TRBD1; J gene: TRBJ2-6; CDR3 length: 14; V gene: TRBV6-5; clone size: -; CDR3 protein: CASTRDSGANVLTF; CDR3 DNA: TGTGCCAGCACCCGGGACAGCGGGGCCAACGTCCTGACTTTC
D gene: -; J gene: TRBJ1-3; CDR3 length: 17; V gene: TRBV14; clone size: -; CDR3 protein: CASSHLRVWVSGNTIYF; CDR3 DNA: TGTGCCAGCAGCCATCTGAGGGTTTGGGTTTCTGGAAACACCATATATTTT
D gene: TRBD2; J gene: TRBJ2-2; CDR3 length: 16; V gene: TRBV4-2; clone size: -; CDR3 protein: CASSQGGTINTGELFF; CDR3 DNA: TGTGCCAGCAGCCAAGGCGGGACTATAAACACCGGGGAGCTGTTTTTT
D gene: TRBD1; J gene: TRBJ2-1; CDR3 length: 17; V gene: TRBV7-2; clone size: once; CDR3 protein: CASSSPRGQGARNEQFF; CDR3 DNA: TGTGCCAGCAGCTCTCCCCGCGGGCAGGGGGCGCGGAATGAGCAGTTCTTC
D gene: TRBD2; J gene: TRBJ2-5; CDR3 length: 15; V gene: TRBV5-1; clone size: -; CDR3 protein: CASSLQSGGQETQYF; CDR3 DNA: TGCGCCAGCAGCTTACAGAGCGGGGGCCAAGAGACCCAGTACTTC
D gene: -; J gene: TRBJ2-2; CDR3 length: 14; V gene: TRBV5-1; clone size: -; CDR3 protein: CASSAQDSSGELFF; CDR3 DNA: TGCGCCAGCAGCGCGCAGGACAGTTCCGGGGAGCTGTTTTTT
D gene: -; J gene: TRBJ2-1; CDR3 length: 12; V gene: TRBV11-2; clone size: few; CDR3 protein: CASSRWSREQFF; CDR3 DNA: TGTGCCAGCAGCCGGTGGTCCCGGGAGCAGTTCTTC
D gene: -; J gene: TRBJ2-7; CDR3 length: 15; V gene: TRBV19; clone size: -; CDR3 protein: CASSTTGTLTYEQYF; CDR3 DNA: TGTGCCAGTAGTACAACCGGGACACTGACCTACGAGCAGTACTTC
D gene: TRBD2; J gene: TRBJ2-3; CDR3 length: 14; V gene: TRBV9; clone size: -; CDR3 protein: CASSGWLAVDTQYF; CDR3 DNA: TGTGCCAGCAGCGGGTGGCTAGCGGTAGATACGCAGTATTTT
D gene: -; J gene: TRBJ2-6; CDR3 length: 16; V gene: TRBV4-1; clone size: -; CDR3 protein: CASSHGLSSGANVLTF; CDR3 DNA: TGCGCCAGCAGCCACGGACTGAGCTCTGGGGCCAACGTCCTGACTTTC
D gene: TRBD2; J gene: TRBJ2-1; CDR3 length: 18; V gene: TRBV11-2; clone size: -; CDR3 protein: CASSLVGSGRGSYNEQFF; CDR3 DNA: TGTGCCAGCAGCTTAGTGGGCAGCGGGAGGGGCTCCTACAATGAGCAGTTCTTC
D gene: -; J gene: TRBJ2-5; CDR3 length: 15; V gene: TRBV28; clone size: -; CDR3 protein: CASSLSLGSKESQYF; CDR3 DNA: TGTGCCAGCAGTTTATCTCTCGGGAGTAAGGAGTCCCAGTACTTC
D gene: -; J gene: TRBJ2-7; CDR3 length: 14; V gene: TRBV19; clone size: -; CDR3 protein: CASSIDSGSSEQYF; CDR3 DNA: TGTGCCAGTAGTATAGATTCGGGGAGCAGCGAGCAGTACTTC
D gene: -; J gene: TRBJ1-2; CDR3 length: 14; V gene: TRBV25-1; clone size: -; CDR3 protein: CASSVANKNYGYTF; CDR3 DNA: TGTGCCAGCAGTGTGGCCAACAAAAACTATGGCTACACCTTC
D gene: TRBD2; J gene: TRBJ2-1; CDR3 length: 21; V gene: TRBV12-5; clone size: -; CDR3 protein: CASGLVLLGTSGGVSYNEQFF; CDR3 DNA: TGTGCTAGTGGTTTGGTACTCCTTGGGACTAGCGGGGGGGTCTCCTACAATGAGCAGTTCTTC
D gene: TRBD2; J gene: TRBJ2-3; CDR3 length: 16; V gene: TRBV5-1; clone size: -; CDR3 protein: CASSFSSGRSTDTQYF; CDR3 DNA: TGCGCCAGCAGCTTTTCTAGCGGCCGGAGCACAGATACGCAGTATTTT
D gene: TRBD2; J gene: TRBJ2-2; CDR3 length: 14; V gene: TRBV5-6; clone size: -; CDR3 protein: CASTGLGLTGELFF; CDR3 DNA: TGTGCCAGCACCGGACTAGGCCTCACCGGGGAGCTGTTTTTT
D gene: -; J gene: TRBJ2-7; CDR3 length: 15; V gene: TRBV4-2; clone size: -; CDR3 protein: CASSQSTGKLYEQYF; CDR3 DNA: TGTGCCAGCAGCCAGAGTACAGGGAAGCTCTACGAGCAGTACTTC
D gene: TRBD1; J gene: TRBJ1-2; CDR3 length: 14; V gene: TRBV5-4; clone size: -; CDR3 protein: CASSWQGQDYGYTF; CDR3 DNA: TGTGCCAGCAGCTGGCAGGGACAGGACTATGGCTACACCTTC
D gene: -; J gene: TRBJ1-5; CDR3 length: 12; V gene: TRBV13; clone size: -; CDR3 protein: CASSSGNQPQHF; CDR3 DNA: TGTGCCAGCAGTTCCGGCAATCAGCCCCAGCATTTT
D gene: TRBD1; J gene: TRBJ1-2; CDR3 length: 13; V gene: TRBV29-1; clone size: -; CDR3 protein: CSASGQGNYGYTF; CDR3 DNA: TGCAGCGCCTCGGGACAGGGGAATTATGGCTACACCTTC
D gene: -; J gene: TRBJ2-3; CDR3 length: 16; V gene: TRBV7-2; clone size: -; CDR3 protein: CASSLRPGLSTDTQYF; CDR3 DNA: TGTGCCAGCAGCTTGCGCCCCGGACTGAGCACAGATACGCAGTATTTT
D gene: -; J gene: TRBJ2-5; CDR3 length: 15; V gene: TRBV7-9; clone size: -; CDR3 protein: CASSLSLGSKETQYF; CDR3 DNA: TGTGCCAGCAGCTTATCCCTGGGTAGCAAAGAGACCCAGTACTTC
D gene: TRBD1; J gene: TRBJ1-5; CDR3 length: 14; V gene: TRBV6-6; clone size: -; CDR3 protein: CASSKGQNDQPQHF; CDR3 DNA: TGTGCCAGCAGTAAGGGACAGAATGATCAGCCCCAGCATTTT
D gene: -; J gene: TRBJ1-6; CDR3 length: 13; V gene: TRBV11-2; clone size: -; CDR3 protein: CASRVAGRSPLHF; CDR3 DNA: TGTGCCAGCCGTGTTGCGGGTCGATCACCCCTCCACTTT
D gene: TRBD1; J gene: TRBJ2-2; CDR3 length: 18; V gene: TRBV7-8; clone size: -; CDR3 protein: CASSLTWQGAGATGELFF; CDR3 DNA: TGTGCCAGCAGCTTAACGTGGCAGGGGGCCGGGGCCACCGGGGAGCTGTTTTTT
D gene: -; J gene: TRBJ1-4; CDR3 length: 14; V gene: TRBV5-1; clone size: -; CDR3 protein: CASSFGGGGEKLFF; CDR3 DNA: TGCGCCAGCAGCTTTGGGGGAGGCGGAGAAAAACTGTTTTTT
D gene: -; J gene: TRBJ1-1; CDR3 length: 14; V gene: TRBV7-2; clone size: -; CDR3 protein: CASSLVRVNTEAFF; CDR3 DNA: TGTGCCAGCAGCTTAGTCCGGGTGAACACTGAAGCTTTCTTT
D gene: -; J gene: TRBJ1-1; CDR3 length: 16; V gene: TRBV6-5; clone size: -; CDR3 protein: CASSYGGGTVNTEAFF; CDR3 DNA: TGTGCCAGCAGTTACGGGGGGGGAACAGTGAACACTGAAGCTTTCTTT
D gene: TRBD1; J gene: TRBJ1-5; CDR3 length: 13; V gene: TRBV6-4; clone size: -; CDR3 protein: CASRTGPNQPQHF; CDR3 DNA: TGTGCCAGCCGGACAGGGCCAAATCAGCCCCAGCATTTT
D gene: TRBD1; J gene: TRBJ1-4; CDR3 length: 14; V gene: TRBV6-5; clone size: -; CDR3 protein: CASSRQGAGEKLFF; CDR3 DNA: TGTGCCAGCAGTCGACAGGGGGCAGGAGAAAAACTGTTTTTT
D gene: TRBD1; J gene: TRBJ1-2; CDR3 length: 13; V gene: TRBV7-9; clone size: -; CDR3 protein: CASSLDRDYGYTF; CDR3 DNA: TGTGCCAGCAGCCTGGACAGGGACTATGGCTACACCTTC
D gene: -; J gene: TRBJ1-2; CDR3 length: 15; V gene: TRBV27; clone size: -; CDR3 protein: CASSQFRGGNYGYTF; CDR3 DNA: TGTGCCAGCAGTCAATTTCGAGGAGGTAACTATGGCTACACCTTC
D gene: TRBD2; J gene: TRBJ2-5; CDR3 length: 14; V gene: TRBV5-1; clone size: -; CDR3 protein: CASSKLAGEETQYF; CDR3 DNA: TGCGCCAGCAGCAAACTAGCGGGAGAAGAGACCCAGTACTTC
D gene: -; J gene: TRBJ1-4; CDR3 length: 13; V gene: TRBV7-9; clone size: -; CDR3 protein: CASQGRSNEKLFF; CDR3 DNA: TGTGCCAGCCAGGGGCGGAGTAATGAAAAACTGTTTTTT
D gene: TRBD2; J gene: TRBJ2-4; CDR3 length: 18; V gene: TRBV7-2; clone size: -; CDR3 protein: CASKSMASGMWGENIQYF; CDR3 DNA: TGTGCCAGCAAGAGCATGGCTAGCGGGATGTGGGGGGAAAACATTCAGTACTTC
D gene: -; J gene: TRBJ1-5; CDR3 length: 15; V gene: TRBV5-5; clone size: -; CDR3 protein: CASSFSGVSNQPQHF; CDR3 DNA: TGTGCCAGCAGCTTTTCAGGGGTTAGCAATCAGCCCCAGCATTTT
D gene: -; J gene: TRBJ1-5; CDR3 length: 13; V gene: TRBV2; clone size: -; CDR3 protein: CASSEAGGQPQHF; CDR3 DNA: TGTGCCAGCAGTGAAGCGGGGGGGCAGCCCCAGCATTTT
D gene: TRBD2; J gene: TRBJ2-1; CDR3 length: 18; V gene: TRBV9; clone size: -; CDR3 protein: CASSPRTSGGSSYNEQFF; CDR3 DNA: TGTGCCAGCAGCCCCCGGACTAGCGGGGGTAGCTCCTACAATGAGCAGTTCTTC
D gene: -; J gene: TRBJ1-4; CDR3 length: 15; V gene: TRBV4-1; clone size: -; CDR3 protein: CASSQTRGTNEKLFF; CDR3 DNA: TGCGCCAGCAGCCAGACCAGGGGAACAAATGAAAAACTGTTTTTT
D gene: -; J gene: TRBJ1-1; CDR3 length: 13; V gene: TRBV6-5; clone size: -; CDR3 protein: CASSYGVDTEAFF; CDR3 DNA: TGTGCCAGCAGTTACGGTGTAGACACTGAAGCTTTCTTT
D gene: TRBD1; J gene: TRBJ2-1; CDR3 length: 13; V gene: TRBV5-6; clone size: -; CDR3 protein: CASSLDRVGEQFF; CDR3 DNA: TGTGCCAGCAGCCTCGACAGGGTGGGTGAGCAGTTCTTC
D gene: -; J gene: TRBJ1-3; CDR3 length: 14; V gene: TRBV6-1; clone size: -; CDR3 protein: CASSERDTGNTIYF; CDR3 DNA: TGTGCCAGCAGTGAGAGGGATACTGGAAACACCATATATTTT
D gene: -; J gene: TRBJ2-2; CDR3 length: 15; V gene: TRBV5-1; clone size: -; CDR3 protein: CASSQDLTNTGELFF; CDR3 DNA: TGCGCCAGCAGTCAAGACTTAACGAACACCGGGGAGCTGTTTTTT
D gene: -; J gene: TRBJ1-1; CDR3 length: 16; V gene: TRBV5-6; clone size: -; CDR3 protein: CASSFIPSGRGAEAFF; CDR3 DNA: TGTGCCAGCAGCTTTATACCTTCGGGGAGAGGCGCTGAAGCTTTCTTT
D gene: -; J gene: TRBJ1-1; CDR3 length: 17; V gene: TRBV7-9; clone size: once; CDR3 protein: CASSLATTGREDTEAFF; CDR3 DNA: TGTGCCAGCAGCTTAGCCACAACAGGGAGGGAGGACACTGAAGCTTTCTTT
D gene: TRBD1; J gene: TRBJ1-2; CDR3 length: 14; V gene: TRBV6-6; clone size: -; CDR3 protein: CASRVTDRNYGYTF; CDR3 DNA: TGTGCCAGCAGGGTAACGGACAGGAACTATGGCTACACCTTC
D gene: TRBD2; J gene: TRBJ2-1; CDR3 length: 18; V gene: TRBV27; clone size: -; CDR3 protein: CATTPPGLAGGPYNEQFF; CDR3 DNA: TGTGCCACCACGCCGCCGGGACTAGCGGGGGGGCCCTACAATGAGCAGTTCTTC